One T cell receptor (beta chain) is described in this entry. This sample is drawn from a study of technical replicates of blood from a handful of donors. Generated by immunoSEQ multiplex PCR, the TCRdb table keeps only in-frame clones and is missing some. The sample consists of about 100,000 clones, around 95% of them appearing once. The CDR3 has 13 residues. The V and J ends lost 2 bases and 8 bases, in that order; junction bases with no gene match: 4. The germline CDR1 and CDR2 sequences are MNHEY and SMNVEV (reference sequence). This chain uses TRBV27 with TRBJ1-2, with 8 bases matching TRBD1. The sequence was collected from a human donor in good health. The sample was T cells isolated from PBMCs. CDR3 amino acids: CASSLDRGEGYTF. The DNA of the CDR3 is TGTGCCAGCAGTTTAGACAGGGGTGAAGGCTACACCTTC.